Shown below are 16 T cell receptor beta chains from a single sample sequenced in a study of blood T cells in healthy people across ages. A second about 6 to 12 cycle PCR used barcoded and J-beta primers. A single record per CDR3 protein comes from TCRdb applying MiXCR to the 5' RACE reads. The table lists about 570,000 distinct CDR3 sequences, 25% to 30% of them singletons. The source material was blood. These receptors originate from a woman aged 70-85 years in good health.

The chain carries TRBV15 and TRBJ2-2; D is ambiguous. Germline V gives CDR1 LNHNV, CDR2 YYDKDF (reference sequence). The V end was cut by 0 bases, the J end by 4 bases, with 15 bases between. The CDR3 loop spans 17 amino acids. The CDR3 DNA reads as TGTGCCACCAGCAGAGAATCGGGTAGCCTACTCACCGGGGAGCTGTTTTTT. Amino acid sequence: CATSRESGSLLTGELFF.

This clonotype appeared a single time. The chain uses TRBV12-5 and TRBJ2-3; D unclear. Germline loops: CDR1 LGHNT, CDR2 FRNRAP. Trimming left V 6 bases short and J 0 bases short, with 16 bases between. The CDR3 length is 16 residues. The CDR3 nucleotides are TGTGCTAGTGGCGACCCTCGCAAACGGAGCACAGATACGCAGTATTTT. The encoded protein is CASGDPRKRSTDTQYF.

This sequence joins TRBV11-3 and TRBJ2-1; D is ambiguous. CDR1 SGHNT and CDR2 YENEEA come from the germline V gene. The CDR3 is 13 amino acids. Trimming cost V 1 base and J 11 bases, with 12 bases left between them. The CDR3 coding sequence is TGTGCCAGCAGCTTAGTCATTGGGCACCAGCAGTTCTTC. It is translated as CASSLVIGHQQFF.

This clonotype was counted only a few times. The V call is TRBV11-2, the J call TRBJ1-4; D is ambiguous. V shed 1 base and J shed 5 bases, with 14 bases lying between them. The germline CDR1 and CDR2 sequences are SGHAT and FQNNGV. The CDR3 runs 16 residues. The CDR3 bases are TGTGCCAGCAGCTTAGGCGGACGCTCCTTAAATGAAAAACTGTTTTTT. Amino acid sequence: CASSLGGRSLNEKLFF.

This clonotype was detected only a few times. This rearrangement joins TRBV29-1 to TRBJ2-1; 8 positions match TRBD2. The CDR3 is 15 amino acids. Germline V gives CDR1 SQVTM, CDR2 ANQGSEA. Trimming took 7 bases from V and 9 from J; bases not matched to a gene: 17. CDR3 sequence reads: CSAKRGRLLDTEQFF. CDR3 sequence (DNA): TGCAGCGCGAAGCGGGGGCGCCTTTTGGACACTGAGCAGTTCTTC.

This clonotype appeared a few times. The V gene is TRBV25-1, the J gene TRBJ2-2; weak D call: TRBD1 (7 bases). The CDR3 length is 16 residues. Trimming stripped 3 bases from V and 4 bases from J, with 15 bases between. From germline, CDR1 is MGHDK and CDR2 SYGVNS. The CDR3 nucleotides are TGTGCCAGCAGTGACCTTCGACAGGGAGGCACCGGGGAGCTGTTTTTT. Translated, it gives CASSDLRQGGTGELFF.

This chain connects TRBV7-9 to TRBJ1-2; TRBD1 matches 7 bases. CDR1 is SEHNR and CDR2 is FQNEAQ in the germline V gene (reference sequence). The CDR3 covers 14 residues. J was trimmed by 1 base and V by 7 bases; bases with no gene match: 6. CDR3 sequence: CASNRDSHNYGYTF. In DNA form, the CDR3 reads TGTGCCAGCAACCGGGACAGCCATAACTATGGCTACACCTTC. Drawing the rest from reference TRBV7-9 and TRBJ1-2, the complete variable domain is DTGVSQNPRHKITKRGQNVTFRCDPISEHNRLYWYRQTLGQGPEFLTYFQNEAQLEKSRLLSDRFSAERPKGSFSTLEIQRTEQGDSAMYLCASNRDSHNYGYTFGSGTRLTVV.

A word on this clonotype: This may stem from a read error, because a much larger clone lies one nucleotide away. The chain links TRBV7-2 to TRBJ2-5; a possible D gene is TRBD1 (5 bases). The CDR3 covers 12 residues. Germline lookup yields CDR1 SGHTA and CDR2 FQGNSA. The V and J ends lost 5 bases and 4 bases respectively, with 8 bases between them. CDR3 nucleotides: TGTGCCAGCAGCAAGGGGCGAGAGACCCAGTACTTC. Encoded protein: CASSKGRETQYF.

The chain joins TRBV20-1 to TRBJ2-2; TRBD1 or TRBD2 may be the D gene (5 bases each). Germline-derived CDR1 and CDR2 are DFQATT and SNEGSKA (reference sequence). V dropped 3 bases and J dropped 4 bases, with 12 bases sitting between them. The CDR3 consists of 14 residues. The CDR3: CSASGARGTGELFF. Here the CDR3 DNA reads TGCAGTGCTAGCGGGGCCCGGGGCACCGGGGAGCTGTTTTTT.

This clonotype appeared a few times. This chain links TRBV14 with TRBJ2-4; D is undetermined. The CDR3 loop spans 14 amino acids. The germline gives CDR1 SGHDN, CDR2 FVKESK. The V and J ends lost 1 base and 6 bases respectively, with 10 bases between them. The CDR3 loop reads CASSQGLVRNIQYF. The CDR3 nucleotides are TGTGCCAGCAGCCAAGGGCTGGTCCGAAACATTCAGTACTTC.

The J gene is TRBJ1-4, the V gene TRBV27; TRBD1 agrees at 7 bases. Per germline, CDR1 MNHEY and CDR2 SMNVEV (reference sequence). J was trimmed by 8 bases and V by 4 bases; bases with no gene match: 10. The CDR3 has 15 residues. CDR3 protein: CASSSLDRVGEKLFF. CDR3 coding DNA: TGTGCCAGCAGTTCCTTAGACAGGGTGGGAGAAAAACTGTTTTTT.

This clonotype was counted ten times or more. V and J are TRBV3-1 and TRBJ2-6; D is ambiguous. The CDR3 runs 18 residues. Germline values: CDR1 LGHDT, CDR2 YNNKEL (reference sequence). The ends were cut back, 1 base at V and 0 bases at J, with 13 bases in the middle. CDR3 in DNA: TGTGCCAGCAGCCAAGGCGGCAGGTTCTCCTCTGGGGCCAACGTCCTGACTTTC. Protein product: CASSQGGRFSSGANVLTF.

This clonotype has a handful of counts. The chain joins TRBV7-9 to TRBJ1-4, with D unresolved. The CDR3 runs to 12 residues. Trimming shortened V by 5 bases and J by 7 bases, and 8 bases separated the two germline ends. Germline-derived CDR1 and CDR2 are SEHNR and FQNEAQ (reference sequence). CDR3 DNA sequence: TGTGCCAGCAGCCCGGAATCTGAAAAACTGTTTTTT. This sequence encodes CASSPESEKLFF.

This clonotype has only a few counts. V gene TRBV4-3 combines with J gene TRBJ2-5; D is ambiguous. The J call is doubtful: the DNA matches TRBJ2-1 better. Germline lookup yields CDR1 LGHNA and CDR2 YSLEER. This CDR3 contains 13 residues. DNA for the CDR3: TGCGCCAGCAGCCAAGTTAACGGGAATGAGCAGTTCTTC. This translates into CASSQVNGNEQFF.

Points on this clonotype: One end of the junction does not line up with germline, which may come from a read error. V gene TRBV30 combines with J gene TRBJ1-1; D may be TRBD1 (6 bases). The CDR3 runs to 14 residues. Germline V gives CDR1 GTSNPN, CDR2 SVGIG (reference sequence). The CDR3 region is CAWSIPTGNAEAFF. The CDR3 DNA sequence: TGTGCCTGGAGTATACCTACAGGGAACGCTGAAGCTTTCTTT.

This clonotype was counted only a few times. The chain links TRBV5-6 to TRBJ1-2; perhaps TRBD1 as D (6 bases). The V end was cut by 1 base, the J end by 7 bases, with 11 bases between. The CDR3 length is 13 residues. The V gene's germline CDR1 is SGHDT and CDR2 YYEEEE. The CDR3 protein is CASSLPGEGGYTF. Here the CDR3 DNA reads TGTGCCAGCAGCTTGCCAGGGGAAGGTGGCTACACCTTC.